Reported below is one TCR beta chain. The antigen is unknown. The cDNA had a unique molecular identifier and a template-switch universal primer site. Via MiXCR, TCRdb re-called the 5' RACE reads, giving one row per CDR3 protein. The sample yields 1.5 million to 2 million distinct CDR3 sequences, 25% to 35% seen once. This specimen belongs to a study of identical twins. Per the germline V gene, CDR1 is SNHLY and CDR2 is FYNNEI. The CDR3 has 18 residues. Trimming left V 2 bases short and J 1 base short, with 15 bases between. Study outcomes and limitations: Findings came from cross-sectional statistics, without long-term follow-up of donors.

V is TRBV2 and J is TRBJ2-6, with D possibly TRBD1 on 6 matching bases. The sequence was collected from a newborn girl in good health. Sequencing was performed on cord blood. The CDR3 coding sequence is TGTGCCAGCAGTGAATGGGGGCGTACAGGGTCTGGGGCCAACGTCCTGACTTTC. Residues: CASSEWGRTGSGANVLTF.